This TCR beta chain is from a study of blood T cell repertoires in COVID-19. Looking at the study overall: From the United States, Italy and Spain came samples of acute and convalescent COVID-19. T cells, B-cell-depleted T cells, or PBMCs provided the cDNA or gDNA that served as material.

Assay used: immunoSEQ multiplex PCR; TCRdb lists only in-frame clones, some missing. The sample carries 250,000 to 350,000 clones, around 84% recorded once. Seattle patient enrollment occurred during active infection, with longitudinal follow-up thereafter. CDR3 length equals 13 residues. The V end lost 5 bases, the J end lost 2 bases, and 8 bases lay between the germline ends. Germline CDR1 SGHAT, CDR2 FQNNGV. This clone was detected once. The receptor comes from a human donor with COVID-19, enrolled during active disease. The donor label of this sample is uncertain. The gene calls are TRBV11-2 and TRBJ2-3; possibly TRBD2 for D (6 bases). The sequenced material came from peripheral blood. This CDR3 is CASSGGNTDTQYF. CDR3 sequence (DNA): TGTGCCAGCAGCGGGGGGAACACAGATACGCAGTATTTT.